One sample yielded the 16 T cell receptor beta chains listed below, sequenced in a study of control samples from healthy donors and cancer patients. Some clones are missing from TCRdb's copy, which holds only in-frame ones; the method was immunoSEQ multiplex PCR. This sample has about 410,000 clones, with 75% to 95% found just once. The sample comprised PBMCs. The receptor source for this set is a man in his forties with head and neck cancer.

This chain uses TRBV6-1 with TRBJ2-2, with D possibly being TRBD1 (5 bases). The CDR3 spans 14 residues. V lost 5 bases to trimming and J lost 6 bases, with 13 bases between them. CDR1 MNHNS and CDR2 SASEGT come from the germline V gene. The CDR3, as DNA: TGTGCCAGCAGTTCCAACCTAGGGGCCGGGGAGCTGTTTTTT. The encoded protein is CASSSNLGAGELFF.

This clone was seen just once. V is TRBV7-9 and J is TRBJ1-1; 7 positions agree with TRBD1. Trimming cost V 3 bases and J 0 bases; bases outside gene matches: 10. CDR3 size: 17 residues. Germline V gene data show CDR1 as SEHNR and CDR2 as FQNEAQ (reference sequence). The DNA of the CDR3 is TGTGCCAGCAGCTTCCCGAGGGGGCCGAGAATGAACACTGAAGCTTTCTTT. Amino acids: CASSFPRGPRMNTEAFF.

This sequence joins TRBV4-1 and TRBJ2-7; 9 nucleotides align to TRBD1. This CDR3 is 15 amino acids long. CDR1 and CDR2 from the germline V gene are MGHRA and YSYEKL. With V trimmed by 4 bases and J by 0 bases, 4 bases remained unmatched. CDR3 amino acids: CASSPGDRDSYEQYF. CDR3 DNA sequence: TGCGCCAGCAGCCCCGGGGACAGGGACTCCTACGAGCAGTACTTC.

The chain joins TRBV19 to TRBJ1-1, with D uncertain. The CDR3 spans 12 residues. Per germline, CDR1 LNHDA and CDR2 SQIVND (reference sequence). Trimming took 5 bases from V and 2 from J, leaving 6 bases between them. The CDR3 nucleotides read TGTGCCAGTAGTCCGGGAAACACTGAAGCTTTCTTT. Translated: CASSPGNTEAFF.

The rearrangement joins TRBV2 to TRBJ2-7, with D possibly TRBD1 on 5 matching bases. V lost 3 bases to trimming and J lost 1 base, with 7 bases between them. Germline CDR1 reads SNHLY; CDR2 reads FYNNEI. The CDR3 has 13 residues. DNA of the CDR3: TGTGCCAGCAGTGACAGGGATTCCTACGAGCAGTACTTC. It encodes CASSDRDSYEQYF.

This rearrangement joins TRBV18 to TRBJ2-5; no clear D. The CDR3 consists of 12 residues. The V end lost 3 bases, the J end lost 6 bases, and 8 bases lay between the germline ends. Germline V gene sequence: CDR1 KGHSH, CDR2 LQKENI. In nucleotides, the CDR3 is TGTGCCAGCTCACCCCCCGAAAAGACCCAGTACTTC. Translated, it gives CASSPPEKTQYF.

The chain uses TRBV7-8 and TRBJ2-2, with D perhaps being TRBD1 or TRBD2 (6 bases each). V dropped 2 bases and J dropped 0 bases, with 13 bases sitting between them. Per the germline V gene, CDR1 is SGHVS and CDR2 is FQNEAQ. This CDR3 has 17 residues. The CDR3 region has the DNA TGTGCCAGCAGCTTACGAGGGGGGCTCTCGAACACCGGGGAGCTGTTTTTT. Protein: CASSLRGGLSNTGELFF.

V and J are TRBV5-4 and TRBJ2-5, with 7 bases fitting TRBD2. This CDR3 comprises 15 residues. Germline lookup yields CDR1 SGHNT and CDR2 YYREEE (reference sequence). Trimming took 4 bases from V and 2 from J; bases not matched to a gene: 8. CDR3 bases: TGTGCCAGCAGCCGGGCGGGAGCGTGGCAAGAGACCCAGTACTTC. It is translated as CASSRAGAWQETQYF.

The chain has TRBV9 and TRBJ2-7; maybe TRBD2 (6 bases). This CDR3 has 15 residues. From germline, CDR1 is SGDLS and CDR2 YYNGEE. The V end was cut by 3 bases, the J end by 0 bases, with 13 bases between. This CDR3 reads CASSAGGDSSYEQYF. In DNA form, the CDR3 reads TGTGCCAGCAGCGCCGGCGGGGATAGCTCCTACGAGCAGTACTTC.

The rearrangement uses TRBV27 and TRBJ1-5; weak D call: TRBD1 (5 bases). Germline V gives CDR1 MNHEY, CDR2 SMNVEV (reference sequence). CDR3 length equals 14 residues. V was pared by 8 bases and J by 4 bases, with 15 bases between. The CDR3: CASAKRGINQPQHF. DNA of the CDR3: TGTGCCAGCGCTAAGCGGGGGATAAATCAGCCCCAGCATTTT.

The V call is TRBV12-5, the J call TRBJ1-1, with D uncertain. V was trimmed by 1 base and J by 7 bases, leaving 10 bases between them. This CDR3 region has 13 residues. The germline gives CDR1 LGHNT, CDR2 FRNRAP. This CDR3 is CASGLARGVEAFF. CDR3 coding DNA: TGTGCTAGTGGTTTGGCACGAGGAGTTGAAGCTTTCTTT.

The chain recombines TRBV6-6 with TRBJ1-5; D call uncertain. Germline V gives CDR1 MNHNY, CDR2 SVGAGI (reference sequence). The V end was cut by 3 bases, the J end by 6 bases, with 12 bases between. The CDR3 runs 14 residues. The CDR3 DNA follows: TGTGCCAGCAGTTATGATAGGGTGAGTCAGCCCCAGCATTTT. Translation: CASSYDRVSQPQHF.

The chain couples TRBV5-1 to TRBJ2-3; TRBD2 agrees at 13 bases. In germline, CDR1 is SGHRS, CDR2 YFSETQ. Germline trimming cut 4 bases from V and 3 bases from J; bases unmatched to any gene: 5. CDR3 length equals 16 residues. DNA of the CDR3: TGCGCCAGCAGCGCAGGGACTAGCGGGAATACAGATACGCAGTATTTT. Amino acid sequence: CASSAGTSGNTDTQYF.

The rearrangement uses TRBV6-5 and TRBJ2-1; no firm D call. CDR3 length: 14 amino acids. V shed 0 bases and J shed 6 bases, with 9 bases lying between them. Looked up from germline, CDR1 is MNHEY and CDR2 is SVGAGI. CDR3 DNA sequence: TGTGCCAGCAGTTACTCGTTCTCCGGCAATGAGCAGTTCTTC. It encodes CASSYSFSGNEQFF.

The chain employs TRBV5-4 and TRBJ2-3, with 9 bases lining up with TRBD2. Per the germline V gene, CDR1 is SGHNT and CDR2 is YYREEE (reference sequence). There are 14 residues in the CDR3. After removal of 5 bases from V and 5 bases from J, the junction contained 6 bases not matched to a gene. CDR3 DNA: TGTGCCAGCAGGCGGGGGGGTCAGGGAGATACGCAGTATTTT. The encoded protein is CASRRGGQGDTQYF.

V is TRBV7-9 and J is TRBJ1-4; D is perhaps TRBD1 (5 bases). The CDR3 loop spans 15 amino acids. The germline gives CDR1 SEHNR, CDR2 FQNEAQ (reference sequence). The ends were cut back, 5 bases at V and 4 bases at J, with 14 bases in the middle. The CDR3 region is CASSRGTTDNEKLFF. CDR3 sequence (DNA): TGTGCCAGCAGCCGAGGGACGACCGATAATGAAAAACTGTTTTTT.